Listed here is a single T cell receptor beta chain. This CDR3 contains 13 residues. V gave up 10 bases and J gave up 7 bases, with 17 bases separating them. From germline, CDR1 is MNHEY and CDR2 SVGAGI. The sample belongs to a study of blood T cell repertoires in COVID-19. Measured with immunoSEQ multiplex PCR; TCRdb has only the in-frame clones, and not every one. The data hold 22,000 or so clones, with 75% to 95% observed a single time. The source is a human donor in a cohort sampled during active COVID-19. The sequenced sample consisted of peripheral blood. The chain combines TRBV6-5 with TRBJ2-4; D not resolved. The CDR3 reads CATTNAMVNIQYF. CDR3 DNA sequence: TGTGCCACCACTAACGCCATGGTTAACATTCAGTACTTC.